The 25 T cell receptor beta chains below come from one sample, sequenced in a study of shared T cell receptors in the human thymus. TCRdb keeps only in-frame clones here, not all; method: immunoSEQ multiplex PCR. This sample has tens of thousands of clones, with nearly 95% found just once. The sequenced sample consisted of thymocytes. These TCRs come from a human donor.

The V and J genes are TRBV4-2 and TRBJ1-1, with D unresolved. CDR1 LGHNA and CDR2 YNFKEQ come from the germline V gene. The CDR3 sequence is 15 residues long. The V end lost 7 bases, the J end lost 2 bases, and 17 bases lay between the germline ends. The CDR3: CASIPGKALNTEAFF. The CDR3 DNA follows: TGTGCCAGCATCCCTGGGAAGGCGCTAAACACTGAAGCTTTCTTT.

The chain employs TRBV4-3 and TRBJ1-6, with D maybe TRBD1 (6 bases). Germline CDR1 LGHNA, CDR2 YSLEER. This CDR3 contains 15 residues. Trimming took 2 bases from V and 8 from J, leaving 13 bases between them. CDR3 sequence (DNA): TGCGCCAGCAGCCAATATTACGGGGGGCATTCACCCCTCCACTTT. Its protein product is CASSQYYGGHSPLHF.

The chain has TRBV29-1 and TRBJ1-2; D uncertain. The CDR3 length is 12 residues. Germline loops: CDR1 SQVTM, CDR2 ANQGSEA. The V gene lost 5 bases and the J gene lost 1 base, with 8 bases spanning the gap. The CDR3 loop reads CSVCDINYGYTF. The CDR3 DNA reads TGCAGCGTTTGCGATATTAACTATGGCTACACCTTC.

V is TRBV7-2 and J is TRBJ2-5, with 10 bases identical to TRBD2. Germline-derived CDR1 and CDR2 are SGHTA and FQGNSA. The CDR3 has 16 residues. The ends lost 2 bases at V and 1 base at J; junction bases unmatched: 4. Here the CDR3 DNA reads TGTGCCAGCAGCTTACGGCTAGCGGGGGTCCAAGAGACCCAGTACTTC. Protein product: CASSLRLAGVQETQYF.

CDR3 sequence (DNA): TGTGCCAGTAGTAGGGCCAAGGGCCCCTACAATGAGCAGTTCTTC. Translated: CASSRAKGPYNEQFF. The chain links TRBV19 to TRBJ2-1, with no clear D. Trimming removed 4 bases at V and 2 bases at J, with 12 bases between. Germline CDR1 is LNHDA and CDR2 is SQIVND (reference sequence). CDR3 length equals 15 residues. The full variable domain, completed using reference TRBV19 and TRBJ2-1, is DGGITQSPKYLFRKEGQNVTLSCEQNLNHDAMYWYRQDPGQGLRLIYYSQIVNDFQKGDIAEGYSVSREKKESFPLTVTSAQKNPTAFYLCASSRAKGPYNEQFFGPGTRLTVL.

The DNA of the CDR3 is TGCGCCATCCCAACCGGGACCCATTACAATGAGCAGTTCTTC. Translation: CAIPTGTHYNEQFF. The chain couples TRBV10-2 to TRBJ2-1; D is possibly TRBD1 or TRBD2 (5 bases each). This CDR3 contains 14 residues. From germline, CDR1 is WSHSY and CDR2 SAAADI. The germline V and J ends were trimmed by 10 bases and 4 bases, with 17 bases remaining between them.

The rearrangement uses TRBV7-3 and TRBJ2-3; no firm D call. Per germline, CDR1 SGHTA and CDR2 FQGTGA. Trimming pared 5 bases from V and 0 bases from J, leaving 15 bases between. The CDR3 loop spans 16 amino acids. CDR3 amino acids: CASSPTYQPSTDTQYF. CDR3 DNA sequence: TGTGCCAGCAGCCCCACCTATCAACCTAGCACAGATACGCAGTATTTT.

This sequence joins TRBV29-1 and TRBJ2-7; D remains unclear. V gave up 5 bases and J gave up 0 bases, with 11 bases separating them. This CDR3 contains 13 residues. In germline, CDR1 is SQVTM, CDR2 ANQGSEA. The CDR3 protein is CSVRGWGSYEQYF. The CDR3 bases are TGCAGCGTTCGCGGTTGGGGCTCCTACGAGCAGTACTTC.

This chain connects TRBV5-6 to TRBJ2-1; TRBD2 matches 14 bases. The CDR3 extends over 17 amino acids. V lost 4 bases and J lost 2; bases outside the gene matches: 5. Germline V CDR1 and CDR2: SGHDT, YYEEEE. The CDR3 reads CASSPGTSGGTYNEQFF. The CDR3 bases are TGTGCCAGCAGCCCTGGGACTAGCGGGGGTACCTACAATGAGCAGTTCTTC.

This sequence joins TRBV4-2 and TRBJ2-5; 9 bases fit TRBD2. V trimming: 0 bases; J trimming: 3 bases; junction bases outside the gene matches: 8. The CDR3 runs to 17 residues. The V gene's germline CDR1 is LGHNA and CDR2 YNFKEQ. The chain's CDR3 is CASSQDLGGGAEETQYF. The CDR3 DNA reads TGTGCCAGCAGCCAAGACTTGGGCGGGGGGGCCGAAGAGACCCAGTACTTC.

The rearrangement links TRBV10-2 to TRBJ2-6, with 7 bases aligning to TRBD1. V lost 5 bases and J lost 0; bases outside the gene matches: 13. The length of the CDR3 is 19 residues. CDR1 WSHSY and CDR2 SAAADI come from the germline V gene. In DNA, the CDR3 is TGCGCCAGCAGTCGGGCAAACTCAGGGGGTCCCTCTGGGGCCAACGTCCTGACTTTC. Translating gives CASSRANSGGPSGANVLTF.

In this sample, this clone turned up once. This sequence joins TRBV12-5 and TRBJ2-7, with D possibly matching TRBD1 (5 bases). Germline V gene lookup returns CDR1 LGHNT and CDR2 FRNRAP. The CDR3 contains 19 residues. With 0 bases removed from V and 0 bases from J, the gap between germline ends came to 21 bases. The DNA for the CDR3 is TGTGCTAGTGGTTTGGTACGTAAAGTCAAGGGCAGGGTCTCCTACGAGCAGTACTTC. It is translated as CASGLVRKVKGRVSYEQYF.

The rearrangement links TRBV27 to TRBJ2-2; no clear D. The V gene lost 2 bases and the J gene lost 2 bases, with 18 bases spanning the gap. CDR3 size: 18 residues. CDR1 and CDR2 (germline): MNHEY, SMNVEV (reference sequence). CDR3 nucleotides: TGTGCCAGCAGTTTACCTCCCGACGCGAGGTCAAACACCGGGGAGCTGTTTTTT. Translating gives CASSLPPDARSNTGELFF.

The chain employs TRBV4-3 and TRBJ2-5, with D unresolved. Germline values: CDR1 LGHNA, CDR2 YSLEER. This CDR3 is built from 13 residues. V shed 1 base and J shed 4 bases, with 7 bases lying between them. DNA of the CDR3: TGCGCCAGCAGCCAAGGGGTGTTAGAGACCCAGTACTTC. It codes for CASSQGVLETQYF.

This clone has just one count. This chain joins TRBV14 and TRBJ2-1; TRBD1 matches 7 bases. J was trimmed by 9 bases and V by 4 bases; bases with no gene match: 30. Germline CDR1 and CDR2: SGHDN and FVKESK. The CDR3 covers 21 residues. CDR3 coding DNA: TGTGCCAGCAGCCCGATCTTTTCCGACGCCCCGGGACAGAATAAGAATAGTGAGCAGTTCTTC. Translating gives CASSPIFSDAPGQNKNSEQFF.

This sequence joins TRBV13 and TRBJ2-7; no clear D gene. The length of the CDR3 is 14 residues. CDR1 and CDR2 (germline): PRHDT, FYEKMQ (reference sequence). V was cut by 5 bases and J by 2 bases, with 13 bases left in between. For the CDR3, the DNA is TGTGCCAGCAGCCCCCCCACCAGCCCCTACGAGCAGTACTTC. Residues: CASSPPTSPYEQYF.

This chain joins TRBV28 and TRBJ2-6; tentative D call: TRBD1 (6 bases). V dropped 1 base and J dropped 0 bases, with 10 bases sitting between them. The germline gives CDR1 MDHEN, CDR2 SYDVKM. The CDR3 runs 17 residues. CDR3 sequence reads: CASSLLDRYSGANVLTF. CDR3 nucleotide sequence: TGTGCCAGCAGTTTATTGGACAGATACTCTGGGGCCAACGTCCTGACTTTC.

The chain has TRBV4-2 and TRBJ2-2; no clear D. With 1 base removed from V and 5 bases from J, the gap between germline ends came to 2 bases. The CDR3 runs to 12 residues. Germline CDR1 is LGHNA and CDR2 is YNFKEQ. The CDR3 DNA is TGTGCCAGCAGCCAAGGGACCGGGGAGCTGTTTTTT. Amino acid sequence: CASSQGTGELFF.

The J gene is TRBJ2-3, the V gene TRBV7-3, with D possibly TRBD2 on 7 matching bases. Germline CDR1 is SGHTA and CDR2 is FQGTGA. Trimming stripped 7 bases from V and 3 bases from J, with 17 bases between. This CDR3 contains 15 residues. The CDR3, as DNA: TGTGCCAGCACCCTTGGGGGCGGGGGTACAGATACGCAGTATTTT. It specifies CASTLGGGGTDTQYF.

The chain employs TRBV7-8 and TRBJ1-2; D is ambiguous. V lost 4 bases and J 4 bases, leaving 16 bases between the germline ends. This CDR3 has 15 amino acids. Looked up from germline, CDR1 is SGHVS and CDR2 is FQNEAQ. The CDR3 is CASSSWDGVLYGYTF. The CDR3 nucleotides read TGTGCCAGCAGCTCGTGGGATGGGGTACTCTATGGCTACACCTTC. Full variable domain (remainder filled in from reference TRBV7-8 and TRBJ1-2): GAGVSQSPRYKVAKRGQDVALRCDPISGHVSLFWYQQALGQGPEFLTYFQNEAQLDKSGLPSDRFFAERPEGSVSTLKIQRTQQEDSAVYLCASSSWDGVLYGYTFGSGTRLTVV.

This clone was found once. The gene calls are TRBV9 and TRBJ2-7; no firm D call. CDR3 length equals 12 residues. The V end lost 0 bases, the J end lost 5 bases, and 6 bases lay between the germline ends. The V gene's germline CDR1 is SGDLS and CDR2 YYNGEE. The CDR3 loop is CASSVGGHEQYF. The CDR3 DNA sequence: TGTGCCAGCAGCGTAGGAGGCCACGAGCAGTACTTC. The entire variable domain, with the rest obtained from reference TRBV9 and TRBJ2-7, is as follows: DSGVTQTPKHLITATGQRVTLRCSPRSGDLSVYWYQQSLDQGLQFLIQYYNGEERAKGNILERFSAQQFPDLHSELNLSSLELGDSALYFCASSVGGHEQYFGPGTRLTVT.

CDR3 coding DNA: TGCGCCAGCAGCTCAAGACTAGCAGTCCTCCGGTACAATGAGCAGTTCTTC. Its protein product is CASSSRLAVLRYNEQFF. The chain employs TRBV4-1 and TRBJ2-1; 7 positions match TRBD2. With V trimmed by 5 bases and J by 4 bases, 14 bases remained unmatched. CDR3 length: 17 amino acids. CDR1 MGHRA and CDR2 YSYEKL come from the germline V gene.

In regard to this clone: At one boundary the junction diverges from the germline segment, which might be a read error. The V and J genes are TRBV4-1 and TRBJ2-3; TRBD2 matches 9 bases. CDR3 size: 17 residues. The germline V gene encodes CDR1 MGHRA and CDR2 YSYEKL. Here the CDR3 reads CASSQDLRRGGTYTQYF. CDR3 bases: TGCGCCAGCAGCCAAGACTTACGGCGGGGGGGCACATATACGCAGTATTTT.

This chain uses TRBV10-3 with TRBJ2-1, with 10 bases lining up with TRBD2. The germline V gene encodes CDR1 ENHRY and CDR2 SYGVKD. CDR3 length: 17 amino acids. With V trimmed by 0 bases and J by 4 bases, 6 bases remained unmatched. Written as DNA, the CDR3 is TGTGCCATCAGTGAGTCGAGACTAGCGGGTTGGTACAATGAGCAGTTCTTC. Its protein is CAISESRLAGWYNEQFF.

The rearrangement joins TRBV5-4 to TRBJ2-7; 11 bases align to TRBD1. Trimming at V came to 4 bases and at J to 6 bases, leaving 9 bases not matched to a gene. The germline gives CDR1 SGHNT, CDR2 YYREEE (reference sequence). This CDR3 is built from 15 residues. The CDR3 bases are TGTGCCAGCAGCCCGGACAGGGGGCGCCTGGGCGAGCAGTACTTC. The encoded protein is CASSPDRGRLGEQYF.